This T cell receptor (beta chain) comes out of a study of blood T cell repertoires in COVID-19. About the research overall: The United States, Italy and Spain supplied acute and convalescent COVID-19 samples. Sources were T cells, B-cell-depleted T cells, or PBMCs; the material itself was cDNA or gDNA.

Assay: immunoSEQ multiplex PCR; the TCRdb copy retains only in-frame clones and omits some. The sample records tens of thousands of clones, roughly 79% being singletons. V was pared by 5 bases and J by 2 bases, with 8 bases between. In germline, CDR1 is SGHTA, CDR2 FQGTGA. This CDR3 spans 13 amino acids. This rearrangement joins TRBV7-3 to TRBJ2-3; D is unclear. This TCR derives from a man aged 80 or over with COVID-19, enrolled during active disease. What was sequenced was peripheral blood. CDR3 sequence reads: CASSKDTTDTQYF. The CDR3 region has the DNA TGTGCCAGCAGCAAAGACACCACAGATACGCAGTATTTT.